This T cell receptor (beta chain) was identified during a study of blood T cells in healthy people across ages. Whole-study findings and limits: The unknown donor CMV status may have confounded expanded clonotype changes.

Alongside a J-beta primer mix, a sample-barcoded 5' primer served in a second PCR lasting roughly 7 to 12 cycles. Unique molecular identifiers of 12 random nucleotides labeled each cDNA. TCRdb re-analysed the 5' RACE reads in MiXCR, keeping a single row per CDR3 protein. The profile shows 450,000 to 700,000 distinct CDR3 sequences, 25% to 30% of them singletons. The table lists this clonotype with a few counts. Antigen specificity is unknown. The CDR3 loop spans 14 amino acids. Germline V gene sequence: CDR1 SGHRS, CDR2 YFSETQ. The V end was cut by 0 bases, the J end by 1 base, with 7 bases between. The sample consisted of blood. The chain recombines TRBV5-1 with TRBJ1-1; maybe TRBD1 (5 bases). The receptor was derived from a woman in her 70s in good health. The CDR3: CASSLGTQNTEAFF. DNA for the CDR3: TGCGCCAGCAGCTTGGGGACACAGAACACTGAAGCTTTCTTT.